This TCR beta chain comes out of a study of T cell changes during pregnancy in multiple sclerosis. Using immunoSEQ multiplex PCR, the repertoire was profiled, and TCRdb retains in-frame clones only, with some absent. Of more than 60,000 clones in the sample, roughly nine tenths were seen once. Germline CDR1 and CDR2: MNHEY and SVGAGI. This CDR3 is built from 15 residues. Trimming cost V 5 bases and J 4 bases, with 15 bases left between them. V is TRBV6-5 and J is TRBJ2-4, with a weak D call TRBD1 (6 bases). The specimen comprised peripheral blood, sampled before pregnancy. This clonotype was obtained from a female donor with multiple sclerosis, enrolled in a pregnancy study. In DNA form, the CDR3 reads TGTGCCAGCAGTCCTTCGTGGGGGCAGAAAAACATTCAGTACTTC. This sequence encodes CASSPSWGQKNIQYF.